These 25 T cell receptor beta chains were all obtained from the same sample, sequenced in a study of beta chain features in type 1 diabetes. What was sequenced were expressed TCRB transcripts, since all of the isolated RNA had been reverse transcribed. The protocol was immunoSEQ multiplex PCR, while the TCRdb copy is restricted to in-frame clones and leaves out a portion. In the table there are roughly 310,000 clones, 8% to 13% of which are singletons. The sample consisted of naive CD4+ T cells from blood. The receptors stem from a woman aged 30 to 39 in good health.

The chain links TRBV25-1 to TRBJ2-7, with 7 nucleotides matching TRBD2. CDR1 and CDR2 (germline): MGHDK, SYGVNS. This CDR3 is built from 14 residues. V lost 2 bases to trimming and J lost 2 bases; unmatched junction nucleotides: 3. CDR3 coding DNA: TGTGCCAGCAGTGAACCGGGACTAACCTACGAGCAGTACTTC. This encodes CASSEPGLTYEQYF.

A few counts support this clone. The chain carries TRBV2 and TRBJ2-2; D is unresolved. The CDR3 runs to 13 residues. Germline values: CDR1 SNHLY, CDR2 FYNNEI. V lost 10 bases and J 5 bases, leaving 14 bases between the germline ends. The CDR3 DNA sequence: TGTGCCACGCGCGGAGAGCCAACCGGGGAGCTGTTTTTT. Its translation is CATRGEPTGELFF.

This clone was seen a few times. This chain joins TRBV6-6 and TRBJ2-3, with D possibly TRBD1 on 6 matching bases. Germline CDR1 is MNHNY and CDR2 is SVGAGI (reference sequence). The CDR3 covers 13 residues. V was cut by 6 bases and J by 0 bases, with 7 bases left in between. The CDR3 DNA is TGTGCCAGCAGCGACAGGAGCACAGATACGCAGTATTTT. Amino acids: CASSDRSTDTQYF.

The gene calls are TRBV28 and TRBJ1-2; D is perhaps TRBD1 (6 bases). The germline gives CDR1 MDHEN, CDR2 SYDVKM. This CDR3 region has 13 residues. V was shortened by 5 bases and J by 7 bases, with 14 bases between the two germline ends. The CDR3 DNA reads TGTGCCAGCAGTCGTACAGGGCTAGCTGGCTACACCTTC. It specifies CASSRTGLAGYTF.

This chain uses TRBV5-4 with TRBJ2-7, with 7 bases fitting TRBD2. The CDR3 contains 14 residues. From germline, CDR1 is SGHNT and CDR2 YYREEE (reference sequence). The CDR3 is CAVKSGGLSYEQYF. The DNA of the CDR3 is TGTGCGGTTAAGTCGGGAGGCCTCTCCTACGAGCAGTACTTC.

Worth noting for this clone: At the DNA level, this CDR3 is encoded by other sequences in the same sample as well. The chain employs TRBV4-2 and TRBJ1-5; D unresolved. Trimming removed 0 bases at V and 2 bases at J, with 8 bases between. Germline loops: CDR1 LGHNA, CDR2 YNFKEQ. The CDR3 is 15 amino acids. This CDR3 is CASSQDGTGNQPQHF. The CDR3 coding sequence is TGTGCCAGCAGCCAAGATGGTACAGGCAATCAGCCCCAGCATTTT.

This clone showed up just a few times. V usage is TRBV5-6 and J usage is TRBJ2-5, with 10 bases identical to TRBD2. Germline V gene data show CDR1 as SGHDT and CDR2 as YYEEEE. This CDR3 comprises 16 residues. The V segment lost 4 bases and the J segment 6 bases; nucleotides outside the gene matches: 12. The DNA of the CDR3 is TGTGCCAGCAGCCCGGGACTAGCGAGCCTTCTGAAGACCCAGTACTTC. This gives the protein CASSPGLASLLKTQYF. The variable domain in full, completed from reference TRBV5-6 and TRBJ2-5, reads DAGVTQSPTHLIKTRGQQVTLRCSPKSGHDTVSWYQQALGQGPQFIFQYYEEEERQRGNFPDRFSGHQFPNYSSELNVNALLLGDSALYLCASSPGLASLLKTQYFGPGTRLLVL.

This clone was seen only a few times. The gene calls are TRBV15 and TRBJ1-4, with 8 bases fitting TRBD1. The CDR3 has 16 amino acids. V shed 3 bases and J 0 bases; nucleotides not matched to a gene: 3. Germline V CDR1 and CDR2: LNHNV, YYDKDF (reference sequence). The CDR3 region has the DNA TGTGCCACCAGCAGTGGACAGGGATCAACTAATGAAAAACTGTTTTTT. Translating it yields CATSSGQGSTNEKLFF.

This sequence joins TRBV30 and TRBJ2-1; the D gene is possibly TRBD2 (6 bases). The V end lost 4 bases, the J end lost 4 bases, and 14 bases lay between the germline ends. Germline CDR1 reads GTSNPN; CDR2 reads SVGIG (reference sequence). The CDR3 consists of 14 residues. In DNA, the CDR3 is TGTGCCTGGACAAGCGGGCCCCTTTACAATGAGCAGTTCTTC. Protein product: CAWTSGPLYNEQFF.

This sequence joins TRBV25-1 and TRBJ2-1; 7 positions agree with TRBD1. After removal of 4 bases from V and 10 bases from J, the junction contained 16 bases not matched to a gene. The CDR3 spans 16 residues. Germline V gene sequence: CDR1 MGHDK, CDR2 SYGVNS. CDR3 sequence: CASSAPVRQGIFEQFF. The CDR3 DNA is TGTGCCAGCAGTGCCCCGGTCAGACAGGGAATATTCGAGCAGTTCTTC.

The chain links TRBV7-8 to TRBJ2-1; 11 bases match TRBD2. The J segment lost 2 bases and the V segment lost 5 bases, leaving 11 bases of the junction unmatched. The CDR3 consists of 18 residues. The germline gives CDR1 SGHVS, CDR2 FQNEAQ. The CDR3 reads CASSVYQLAGVTYNEQFF. CDR3 nucleotides: TGTGCCAGCAGCGTATACCAACTAGCGGGAGTCACCTACAATGAGCAGTTCTTC.

CDR3 bases: TGTGCCAGCAGCGTAGGAGGGGGCAGCATGAACACTGAAGCTTTCTTT. Its protein is CASSVGGGSMNTEAFF. V gene TRBV9 combines with J gene TRBJ1-1, with 7 bases lining up with TRBD1. CDR1 is SGDLS and CDR2 is YYNGEE in the germline V gene. Unmatched junction bases numbered 5, after V lost 0 bases and J lost 0 bases. This CDR3 has 16 amino acids.

The V gene is TRBV4-2, the J gene TRBJ2-1; 13 bases agree with TRBD2. The CDR3 sequence is 21 residues long. Germline trimming cut 0 bases from V and 0 bases from J; bases unmatched to any gene: 11. Germline loops: CDR1 LGHNA, CDR2 YNFKEQ. In DNA form, the CDR3 reads TGTGCCAGCAGCCAAGATGTTTGGGGACTAGCGGGGAATAGCTCCTACAATGAGCAGTTCTTC. This gives the protein CASSQDVWGLAGNSSYNEQFF.

In regard to this clone: A read error may account for a junction end that differs from germline. This rearrangement joins TRBV29-1 to TRBJ2-5, with 13 bases that match TRBD2. TRBJ2-7 matches the DNA end more closely, so the J call is doubtful. The CDR3 has 15 amino acids. CDR1 and CDR2 (germline): SQVTM, ANQGSEA. CDR3 residues: CSVARTSGSSSEQYF. CDR3 nucleotide sequence: TGCAGCGTCGCCCGGACTAGCGGGAGTTCCTCCGAGCAGTACTTC.

The gene calls are TRBV28 and TRBJ2-3; no definite D call. The CDR3 is made up of 15 amino acids. V lost 5 bases to trimming and J lost 5 bases, with 17 bases between them. CDR1 MDHEN and CDR2 SYDVKM come from the germline V gene. CDR3 bases: TGTGCCAGCAGTCCAGAGCGCCTAGTAGGAGATACGCAGTATTTT. This translates into CASSPERLVGDTQYF. Based on the CDR3 plus reference TRBV28 and TRBJ2-3, the full variable domain is DVKVTQSSRYLVKRTGEKVFLECVQDMDHENMFWYRQDPGLGLRLIYFSYDVKMKEKGDIPEGYSVSREKKERFSLILESASTNQTSMYLCASSPERLVGDTQYFGPGTRLTVL.

This sequence joins TRBV28 and TRBJ2-3; 9 bases agree with TRBD2. The junction had 6 bases not matched to a gene; V was cut back by 4 bases and J by 1 base. Germline CDR1 is MDHEN and CDR2 is SYDVKM. There are 16 residues in the CDR3. CDR3 amino acids: CASSYSSGARTDTQYF. CDR3 DNA: TGTGCCAGCAGTTATTCTAGCGGGGCTCGCACAGATACGCAGTATTTT.

The chain employs TRBV10-3 and TRBJ2-5, with 8 bases aligning to TRBD1. The germline CDR1 and CDR2 sequences are ENHRY and SYGVKD. The CDR3 runs 14 residues. With V trimmed by 6 bases and J by 0 bases, 3 bases remained unmatched. CDR3 nucleotides: TGTGCCATCAGAGGACAGGGATACCAAGAGACCCAGTACTTC. Its translation is CAIRGQGYQETQYF.

The J gene is TRBJ2-1, the V gene TRBV6-5, with 8 bases that match TRBD1. Per germline, CDR1 MNHEY and CDR2 SVGAGI. The V and J ends lost 6 bases and 6 bases, in that order; junction bases with no gene match: 10. The CDR3 contains 15 residues. CDR3 in DNA: TGTGCCAGCAGGACCGACAGGGGTTCGGGCAATGAGCAGTTCTTC. The encoded protein is CASRTDRGSGNEQFF.

This clone has a handful of counts. The J gene is TRBJ1-2, the V gene TRBV13; 10 nucleotides line up with TRBD1. CDR1 is PRHDT and CDR2 is FYEKMQ in the germline V gene (reference sequence). The junction had 8 bases not matched to a gene; V was cut back by 5 bases and J by 5 bases. The length of the CDR3 is 15 residues. DNA of the CDR3: TGTGCCAGCAGCAGGGAATGGACAGGGGGTTATGGCTACACCTTC. It yields the protein CASSREWTGGYGYTF.

Written as DNA, the CDR3 is TGTGCCAGCAGTTACGGGCAGCCCGGGGGGACCCAGTACTTC. As protein: CASSYGQPGGTQYF. The J gene is TRBJ2-5, the V gene TRBV6-5; maybe TRBD2 (6 bases). Between the trimmed V and J ends, which lost 2 bases and 7 bases, there was a span of 14 bases. The V gene's germline CDR1 is MNHEY and CDR2 SVGAGI. The CDR3 has 14 amino acids.

The sample holds a few counts of this clone. The genes are TRBV27 and TRBJ2-7, with a weak D call TRBD2 (5 bases). Germline assignment: CDR1 MNHEY and CDR2 SMNVEV (reference sequence). The CDR3 totals 12 residues. V was shortened by 6 bases and J by 4 bases, with 10 bases between the two germline ends. CDR3 DNA: TGTGCCAGCAGATCGACGGGGTACGAGCAGTACTTC. Residues: CASRSTGYEQYF.

This clone was observed once. This rearrangement joins TRBV5-4 to TRBJ2-7; possible D gene TRBD1, 5 bases. This CDR3 comprises 14 residues. The V end lost 4 bases, the J end lost 4 bases, and 15 bases lay between the germline ends. Germline V gene sequence: CDR1 SGHNT, CDR2 YYREEE (reference sequence). DNA of the CDR3: TGTGCCAGCAGCCAACGCGACAGAATTTACGAGCAGTACTTC. It yields the protein CASSQRDRIYEQYF.

Regarding this clone: The sample has other DNA sequences that encode this CDR3 too. This rearrangement joins TRBV5-1 to TRBJ1-1; no firm D call. Germline assignment: CDR1 SGHRS and CDR2 YFSETQ. Trimming removed 0 bases from V and 0 bases from J, with 9 bases in between. The CDR3 spans 15 residues. CDR3 amino acids: CASSLVTAMNTEAFF. The CDR3 DNA sequence: TGCGCCAGCAGCTTGGTTACAGCTATGAACACTGAAGCTTTCTTT.

The chain joins TRBV2 to TRBJ2-5; possible D gene TRBD1, 6 bases. The CDR3 has 13 amino acids. Between the trimmed V and J ends, which lost 6 bases and 4 bases, there was a span of 12 bases. Germline loops: CDR1 SNHLY, CDR2 FYNNEI. CDR3 sequence reads: CASSPTGTETQYF. In DNA, the CDR3 is TGTGCCAGCAGCCCGACAGGTACAGAGACCCAGTACTTC.

The V and J genes are TRBV5-4 and TRBJ2-4, with 7 bases lining up with TRBD1. J was trimmed by 2 bases and V by 5 bases; bases with no gene match: 7. This CDR3 spans 15 amino acids. CDR1 SGHNT and CDR2 YYREEE come from the germline V gene (reference sequence). The CDR3 sequence: CASSSPRGSKNIQYF. The CDR3 DNA reads as TGTGCCAGCAGTTCTCCCAGGGGGTCCAAAAACATTCAGTACTTC.